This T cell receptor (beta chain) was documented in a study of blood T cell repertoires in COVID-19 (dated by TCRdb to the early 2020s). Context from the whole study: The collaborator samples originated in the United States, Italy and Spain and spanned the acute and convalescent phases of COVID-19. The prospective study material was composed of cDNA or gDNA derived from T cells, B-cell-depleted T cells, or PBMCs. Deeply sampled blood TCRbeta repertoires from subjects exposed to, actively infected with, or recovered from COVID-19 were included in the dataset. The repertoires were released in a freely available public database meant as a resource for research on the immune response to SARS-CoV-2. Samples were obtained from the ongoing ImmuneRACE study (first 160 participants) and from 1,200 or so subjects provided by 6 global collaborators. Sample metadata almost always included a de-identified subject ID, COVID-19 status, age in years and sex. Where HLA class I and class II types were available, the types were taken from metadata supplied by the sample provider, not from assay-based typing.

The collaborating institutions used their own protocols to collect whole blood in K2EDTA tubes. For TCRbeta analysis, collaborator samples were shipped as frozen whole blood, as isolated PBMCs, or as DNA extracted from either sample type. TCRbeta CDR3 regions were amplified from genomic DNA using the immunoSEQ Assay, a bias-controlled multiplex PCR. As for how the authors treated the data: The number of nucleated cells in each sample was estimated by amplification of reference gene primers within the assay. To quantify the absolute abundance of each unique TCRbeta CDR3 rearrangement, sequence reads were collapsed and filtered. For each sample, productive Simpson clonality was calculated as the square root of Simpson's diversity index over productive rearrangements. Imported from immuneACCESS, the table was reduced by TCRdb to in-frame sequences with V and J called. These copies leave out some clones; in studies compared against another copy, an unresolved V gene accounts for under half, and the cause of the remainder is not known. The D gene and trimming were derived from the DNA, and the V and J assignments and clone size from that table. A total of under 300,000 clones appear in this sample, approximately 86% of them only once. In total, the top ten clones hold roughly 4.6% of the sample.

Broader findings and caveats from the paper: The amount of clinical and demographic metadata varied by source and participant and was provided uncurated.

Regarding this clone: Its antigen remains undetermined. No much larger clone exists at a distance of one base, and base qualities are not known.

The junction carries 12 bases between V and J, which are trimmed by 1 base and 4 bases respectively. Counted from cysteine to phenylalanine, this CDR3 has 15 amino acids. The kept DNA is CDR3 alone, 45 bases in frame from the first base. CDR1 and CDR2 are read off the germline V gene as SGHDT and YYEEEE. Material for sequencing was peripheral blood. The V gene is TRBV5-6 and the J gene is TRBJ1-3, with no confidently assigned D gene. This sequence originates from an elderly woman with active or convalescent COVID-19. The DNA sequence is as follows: TGTGCCAGCAGCTTGCCAGGCTGGGCAGGAAACACCATATATTTT. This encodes CASSLPGWAGNTIYF. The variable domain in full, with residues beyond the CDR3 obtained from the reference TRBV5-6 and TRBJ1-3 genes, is DAGVTQSPTHLIKTRGQQVTLRCSPKSGHDTVSWYQQALGQGPQFIFQYYEEEERQRGNFPDRFSGHQFPNYSSELNVNALLLGDSALYLCASSLPGWAGNTIYFGEGSWLTVV.